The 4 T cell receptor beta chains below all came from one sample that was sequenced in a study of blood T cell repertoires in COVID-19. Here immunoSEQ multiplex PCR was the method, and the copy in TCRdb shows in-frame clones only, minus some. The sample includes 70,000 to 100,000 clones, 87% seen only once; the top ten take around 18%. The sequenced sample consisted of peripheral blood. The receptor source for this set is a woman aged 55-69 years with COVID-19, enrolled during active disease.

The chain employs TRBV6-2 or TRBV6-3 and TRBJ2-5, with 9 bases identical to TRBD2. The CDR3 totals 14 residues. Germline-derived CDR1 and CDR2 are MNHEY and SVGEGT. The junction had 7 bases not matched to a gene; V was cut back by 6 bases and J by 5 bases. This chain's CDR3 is CASSPGTSLETQYF. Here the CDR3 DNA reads TGTGCCAGCAGCCCCGGGACTAGCCTGGAGACCCAGTACTTC.

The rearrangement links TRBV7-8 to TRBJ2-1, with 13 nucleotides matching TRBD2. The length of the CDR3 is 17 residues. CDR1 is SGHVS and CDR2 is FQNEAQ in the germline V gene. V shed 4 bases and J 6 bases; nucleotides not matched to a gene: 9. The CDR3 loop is CASSYKLAGGHGNEQFF. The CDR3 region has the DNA TGTGCCAGCAGCTATAAACTAGCGGGGGGGCACGGCAATGAGCAGTTCTTC.

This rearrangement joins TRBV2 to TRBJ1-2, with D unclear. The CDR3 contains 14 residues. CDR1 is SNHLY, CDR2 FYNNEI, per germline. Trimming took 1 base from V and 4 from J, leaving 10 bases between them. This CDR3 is CASSEVEVGYGYTF. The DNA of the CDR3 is TGTGCCAGCAGTGAAGTGGAGGTCGGCTATGGCTACACCTTC.

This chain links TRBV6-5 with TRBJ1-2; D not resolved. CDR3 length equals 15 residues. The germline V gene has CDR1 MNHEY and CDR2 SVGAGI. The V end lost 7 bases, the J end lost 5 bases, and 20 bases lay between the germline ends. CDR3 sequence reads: CASTPGGGLMYGYTF. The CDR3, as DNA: TGTGCCAGCACCCCGGGCGGAGGGCTGATGTATGGCTACACCTTC.